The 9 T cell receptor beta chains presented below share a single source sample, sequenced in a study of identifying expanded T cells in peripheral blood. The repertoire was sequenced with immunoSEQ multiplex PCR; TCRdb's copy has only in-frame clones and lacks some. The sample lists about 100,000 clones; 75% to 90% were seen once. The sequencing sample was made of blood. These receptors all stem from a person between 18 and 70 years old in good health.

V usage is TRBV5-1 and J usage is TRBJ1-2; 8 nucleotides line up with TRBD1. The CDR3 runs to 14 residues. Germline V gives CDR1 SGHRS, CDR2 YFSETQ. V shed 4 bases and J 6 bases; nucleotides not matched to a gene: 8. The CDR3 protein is CASSIRTGIDGYTF. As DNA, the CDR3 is TGCGCCAGCAGCATACGGACAGGGATCGATGGCTACACCTTC.

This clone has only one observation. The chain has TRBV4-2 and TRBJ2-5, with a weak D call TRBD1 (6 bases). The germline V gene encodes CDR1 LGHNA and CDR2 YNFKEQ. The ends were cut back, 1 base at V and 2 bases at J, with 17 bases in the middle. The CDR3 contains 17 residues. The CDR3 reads CASSQAGATGLQETQYF. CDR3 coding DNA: TGTGCCAGCAGCCAAGCAGGGGCAACAGGTTTACAAGAGACCCAGTACTTC.

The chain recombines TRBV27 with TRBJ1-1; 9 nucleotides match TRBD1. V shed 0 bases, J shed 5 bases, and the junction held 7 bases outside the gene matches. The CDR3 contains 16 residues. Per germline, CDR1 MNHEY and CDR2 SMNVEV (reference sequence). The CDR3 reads CASSLSWTGARTEAFF. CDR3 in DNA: TGTGCCAGCAGTTTATCATGGACAGGGGCAAGGACTGAAGCTTTCTTT.

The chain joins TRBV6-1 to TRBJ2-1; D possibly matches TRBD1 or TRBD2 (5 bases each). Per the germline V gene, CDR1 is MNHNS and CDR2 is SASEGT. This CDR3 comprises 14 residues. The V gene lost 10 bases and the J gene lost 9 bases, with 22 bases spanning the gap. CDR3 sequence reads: CATRRGLGTGEQFF. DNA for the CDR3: TGTGCCACCCGTCGTGGGCTAGGGACGGGTGAGCAGTTCTTC.

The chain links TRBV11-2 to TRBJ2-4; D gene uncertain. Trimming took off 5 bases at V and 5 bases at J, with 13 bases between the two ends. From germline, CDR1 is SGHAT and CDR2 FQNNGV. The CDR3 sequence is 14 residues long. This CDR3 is CASSLMWLQNIQYF. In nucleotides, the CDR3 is TGTGCCAGCAGCCTGATGTGGTTGCAAAACATTCAGTACTTC.

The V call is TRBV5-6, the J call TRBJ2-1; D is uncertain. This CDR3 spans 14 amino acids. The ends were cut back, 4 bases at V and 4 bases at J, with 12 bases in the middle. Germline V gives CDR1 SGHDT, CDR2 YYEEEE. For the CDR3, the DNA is TGTGCCAGCAGCCATAGGCCAGGTTACAATGAGCAGTTCTTC. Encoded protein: CASSHRPGYNEQFF.

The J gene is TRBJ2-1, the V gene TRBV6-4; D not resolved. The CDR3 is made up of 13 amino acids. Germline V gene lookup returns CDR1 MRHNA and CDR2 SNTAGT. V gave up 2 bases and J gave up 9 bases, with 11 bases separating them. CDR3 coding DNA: TGTGCCAGCAGTGACGAGGCGCATTCTGAGCAGTTCTTC. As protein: CASSDEAHSEQFF.

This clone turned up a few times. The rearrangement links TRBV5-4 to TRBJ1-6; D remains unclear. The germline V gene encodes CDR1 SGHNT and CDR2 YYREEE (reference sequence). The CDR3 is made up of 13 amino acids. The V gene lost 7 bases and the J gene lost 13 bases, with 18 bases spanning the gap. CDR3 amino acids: CASQNNPVTPLHF. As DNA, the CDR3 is TGTGCCAGCCAAAACAATCCTGTAACCCCCCTCCACTTT.

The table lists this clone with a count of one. This CDR3 is CASSLRLGSSGGSSYEQYF. In DNA, the CDR3 is TGCGCCAGCAGCCTACGACTGGGGTCTAGCGGGGGGAGCTCCTACGAGCAGTACTTC. The J gene is TRBJ2-7, the V gene TRBV4-1, with 11 bases that match TRBD2. The CDR3 spans 19 residues. Trimming removed 4 bases from V and 0 bases from J; junction bases left unmatched: 14. Germline-derived CDR1 and CDR2 are MGHRA and YSYEKL.